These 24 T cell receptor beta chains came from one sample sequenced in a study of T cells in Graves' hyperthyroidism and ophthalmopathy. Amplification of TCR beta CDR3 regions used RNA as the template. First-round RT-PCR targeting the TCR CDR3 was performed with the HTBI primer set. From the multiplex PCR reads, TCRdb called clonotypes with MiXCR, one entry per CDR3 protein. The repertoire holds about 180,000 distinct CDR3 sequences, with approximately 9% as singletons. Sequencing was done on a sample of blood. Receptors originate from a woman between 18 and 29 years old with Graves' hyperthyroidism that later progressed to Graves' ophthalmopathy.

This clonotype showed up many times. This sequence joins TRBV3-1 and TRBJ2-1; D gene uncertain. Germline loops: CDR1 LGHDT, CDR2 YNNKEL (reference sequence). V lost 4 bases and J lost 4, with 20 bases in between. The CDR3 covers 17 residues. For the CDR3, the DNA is TGTGCCAGCAGCCCCTTTTCCGGCGATATACCTTACAATGAGCAGTTCTTC. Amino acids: CASSPFSGDIPYNEQFF.

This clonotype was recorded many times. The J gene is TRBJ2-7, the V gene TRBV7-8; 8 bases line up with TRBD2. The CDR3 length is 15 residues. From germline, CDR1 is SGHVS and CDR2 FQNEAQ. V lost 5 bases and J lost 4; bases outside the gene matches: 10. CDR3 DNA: TGTGCCAGCAGCCTAGGATCGGGAGGGCCGTACGAGCAGTACTTC. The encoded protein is CASSLGSGGPYEQYF.

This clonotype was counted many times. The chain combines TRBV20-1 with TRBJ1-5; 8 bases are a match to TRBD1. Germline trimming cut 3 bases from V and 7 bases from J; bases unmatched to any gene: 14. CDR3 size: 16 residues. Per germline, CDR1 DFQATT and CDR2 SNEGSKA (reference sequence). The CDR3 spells CSARIPEDREDQPQHF. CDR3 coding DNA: TGCAGTGCTAGGATCCCAGAGGACAGGGAGGACCAGCCCCAGCATTTT.

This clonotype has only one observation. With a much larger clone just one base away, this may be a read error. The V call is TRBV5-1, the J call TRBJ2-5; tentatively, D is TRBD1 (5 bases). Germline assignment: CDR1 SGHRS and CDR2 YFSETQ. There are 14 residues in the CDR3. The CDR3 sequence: CPSSSDTVQETQYF. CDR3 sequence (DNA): TGCCCCAGCAGTTCGGACACCGTCCAAGAGACCCAGTACTTC.

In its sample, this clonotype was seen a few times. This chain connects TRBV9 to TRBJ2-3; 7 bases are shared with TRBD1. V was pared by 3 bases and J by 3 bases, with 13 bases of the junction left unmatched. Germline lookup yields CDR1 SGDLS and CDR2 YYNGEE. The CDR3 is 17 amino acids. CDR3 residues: CASSANRQGQITDTQYF. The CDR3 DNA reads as TGTGCCAGCAGCGCGAATCGTCAGGGACAGATAACAGATACGCAGTATTTT.

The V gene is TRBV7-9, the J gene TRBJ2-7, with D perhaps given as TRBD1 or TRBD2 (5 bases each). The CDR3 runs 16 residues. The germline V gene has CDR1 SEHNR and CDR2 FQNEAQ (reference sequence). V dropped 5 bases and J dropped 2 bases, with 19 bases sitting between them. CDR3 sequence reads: CASSRKPGQGPYEQYF. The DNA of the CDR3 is TGTGCCAGCAGCCGAAAACCGGGGCAGGGTCCCTACGAGCAGTACTTC.

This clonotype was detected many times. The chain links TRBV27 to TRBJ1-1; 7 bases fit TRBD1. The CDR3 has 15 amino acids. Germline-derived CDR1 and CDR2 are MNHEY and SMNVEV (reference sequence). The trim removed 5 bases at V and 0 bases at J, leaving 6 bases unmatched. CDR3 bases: TGTGCCAGCAGTGGGGGACAGAGTATGAACACTGAAGCTTTCTTT. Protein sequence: CASSGGQSMNTEAFF.

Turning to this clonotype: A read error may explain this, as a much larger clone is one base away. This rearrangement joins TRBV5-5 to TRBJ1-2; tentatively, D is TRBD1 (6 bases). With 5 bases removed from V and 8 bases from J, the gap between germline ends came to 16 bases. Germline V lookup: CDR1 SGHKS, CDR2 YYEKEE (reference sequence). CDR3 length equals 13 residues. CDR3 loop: CASRRHRAGGYTF. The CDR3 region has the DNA TGTGCCAGCAGAAGGCACAGGGCCGGCGGCTACACCTTC.

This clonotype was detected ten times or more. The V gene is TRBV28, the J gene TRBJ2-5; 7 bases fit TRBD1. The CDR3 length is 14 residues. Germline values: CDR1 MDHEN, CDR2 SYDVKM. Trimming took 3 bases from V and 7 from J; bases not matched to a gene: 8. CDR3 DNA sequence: TGTGCCAGCAGTTTCTTTGACAGGGCGGGGACCCAGTACTTC. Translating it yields CASSFFDRAGTQYF.

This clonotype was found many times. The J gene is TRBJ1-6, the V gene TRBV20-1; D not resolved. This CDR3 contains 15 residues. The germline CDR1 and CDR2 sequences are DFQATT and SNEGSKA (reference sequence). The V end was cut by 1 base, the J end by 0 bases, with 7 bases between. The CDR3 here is CSARGWSSYNSPLHF. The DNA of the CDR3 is TGCAGTGCTAGAGGATGGAGCTCCTATAATTCACCCCTCCACTTT.

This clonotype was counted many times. CDR3 DNA: TGTGCCACCAGTCTGAACAGTCACTATGGCTACACCTTC. Translation gives CATSLNSHYGYTF. The rearrangement links TRBV24-1 to TRBJ1-2; D call uncertain. The CDR3 sequence is 13 residues long. Trimming shortened V by 6 bases and J by 3 bases, and 10 bases separated the two germline ends. Germline CDR1 is KGHDR and CDR2 is SFDVKD.

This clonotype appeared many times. The CDR3 sequence is CASSFQGADNYGYTF. The CDR3 nucleotides are TGTGCCAGCAGCTTTCAGGGGGCCGACAACTATGGCTACACCTTC. The V call is TRBV7-9, the J call TRBJ1-2, with 8 bases matching TRBD1. The V gene's germline CDR1 is SEHNR and CDR2 FQNEAQ (reference sequence). The CDR3 is 15 residues long. V lost 3 bases, J lost 2 bases, and 5 bases stayed unmatched.

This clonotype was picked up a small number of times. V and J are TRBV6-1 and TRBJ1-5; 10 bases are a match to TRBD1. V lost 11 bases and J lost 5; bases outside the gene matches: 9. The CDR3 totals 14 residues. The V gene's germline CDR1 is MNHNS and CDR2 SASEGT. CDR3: CACTGTGVDQPQHF. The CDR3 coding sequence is TGTGCCTGCACGGGGACAGGGGTCGATCAGCCCCAGCATTTT.

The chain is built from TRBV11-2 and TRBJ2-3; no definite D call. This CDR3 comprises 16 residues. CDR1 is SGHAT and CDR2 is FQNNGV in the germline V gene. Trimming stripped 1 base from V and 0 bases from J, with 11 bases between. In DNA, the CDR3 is TGTGCCAGCAGCTTAGGTGGCACCACTAGCACAGATACGCAGTATTTT. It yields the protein CASSLGGTTSTDTQYF.

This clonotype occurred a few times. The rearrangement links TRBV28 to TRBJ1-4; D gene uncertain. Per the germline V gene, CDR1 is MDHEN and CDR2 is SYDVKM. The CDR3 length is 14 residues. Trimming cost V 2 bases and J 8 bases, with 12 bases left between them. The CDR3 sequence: CASSLRTIGEKLFF. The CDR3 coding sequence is TGTGCCAGCAGTTTACGGACGATAGGGGAAAAACTGTTTTTT.

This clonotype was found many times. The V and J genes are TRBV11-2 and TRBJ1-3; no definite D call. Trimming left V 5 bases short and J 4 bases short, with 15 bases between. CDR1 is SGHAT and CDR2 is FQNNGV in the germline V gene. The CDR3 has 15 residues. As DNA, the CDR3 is TGTGCCAGCAGCCCAACTAAGGGAGTCGGAAACACCATATATTTT. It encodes CASSPTKGVGNTIYF.

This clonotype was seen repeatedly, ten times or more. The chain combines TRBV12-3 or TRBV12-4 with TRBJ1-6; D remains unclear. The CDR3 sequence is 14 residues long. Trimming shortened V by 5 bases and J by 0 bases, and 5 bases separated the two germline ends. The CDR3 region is CASSDSSYNSPLHF. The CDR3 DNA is TGTGCCAGCAGTGATAGCTCCTATAATTCACCCCTCCACTTT.

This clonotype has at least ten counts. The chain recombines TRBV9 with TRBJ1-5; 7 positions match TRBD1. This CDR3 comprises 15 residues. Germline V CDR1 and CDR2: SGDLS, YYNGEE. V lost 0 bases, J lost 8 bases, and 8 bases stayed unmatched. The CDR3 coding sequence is TGTGCCAGCAGCGTAGATGGGACAGCTCAGGAGCCCCAGCATTTT. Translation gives CASSVDGTAQEPQHF.

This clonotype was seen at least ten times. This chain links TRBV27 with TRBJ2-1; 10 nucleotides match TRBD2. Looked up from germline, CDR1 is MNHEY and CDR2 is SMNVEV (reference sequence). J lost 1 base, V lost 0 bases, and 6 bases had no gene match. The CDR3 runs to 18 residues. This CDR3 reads CASSLSILAGPSYNEQFF. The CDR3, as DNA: TGTGCCAGCAGTTTATCTATACTAGCGGGACCGTCCTACAATGAGCAGTTCTTC.

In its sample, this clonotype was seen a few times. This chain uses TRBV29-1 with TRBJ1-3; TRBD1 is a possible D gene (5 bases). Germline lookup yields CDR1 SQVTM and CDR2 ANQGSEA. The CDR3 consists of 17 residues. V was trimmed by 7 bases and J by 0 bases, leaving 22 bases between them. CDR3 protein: CSAWGGFPGLSGNTIYF. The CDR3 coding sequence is TGCAGCGCCTGGGGGGGGTTCCCTGGCCTCTCTGGAAACACCATATATTTT.

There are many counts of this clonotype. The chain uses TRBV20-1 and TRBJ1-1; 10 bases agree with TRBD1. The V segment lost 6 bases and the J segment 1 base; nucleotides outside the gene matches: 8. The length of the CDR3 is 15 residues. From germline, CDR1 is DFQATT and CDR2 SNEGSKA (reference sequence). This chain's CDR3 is CSASRQGARNTEAFF. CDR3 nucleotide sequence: TGCAGTGCCTCTAGACAGGGGGCGCGGAACACTGAAGCTTTCTTT.

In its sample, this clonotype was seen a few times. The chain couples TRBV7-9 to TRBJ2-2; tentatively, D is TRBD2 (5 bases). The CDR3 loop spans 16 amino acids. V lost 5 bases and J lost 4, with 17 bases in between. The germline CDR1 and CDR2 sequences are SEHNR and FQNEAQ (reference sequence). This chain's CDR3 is CASSRWVGVITGELFF. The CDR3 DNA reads TGTGCCAGCAGCCGATGGGTGGGAGTTATCACCGGGGAGCTGTTTTTT.

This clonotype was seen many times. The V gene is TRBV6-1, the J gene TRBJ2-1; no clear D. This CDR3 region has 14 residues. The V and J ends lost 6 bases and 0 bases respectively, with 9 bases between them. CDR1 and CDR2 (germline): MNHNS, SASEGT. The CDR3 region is CASSIQSSYNEQFF. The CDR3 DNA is TGTGCCAGCAGCATACAGAGCTCCTACAATGAGCAGTTCTTC.

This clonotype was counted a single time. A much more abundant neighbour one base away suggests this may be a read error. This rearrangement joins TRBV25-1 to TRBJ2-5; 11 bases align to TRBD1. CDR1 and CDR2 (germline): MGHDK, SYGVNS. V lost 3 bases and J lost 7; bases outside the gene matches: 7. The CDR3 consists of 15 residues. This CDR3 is CASSDGTGGLGTQYF. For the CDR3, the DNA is TGTGCCAGCAGTGATGGGACAGGGGGTTTAGGGACCCAGTACTTC.